Presented here are 7 T cell receptor beta chains from one specimen sequenced in a study of cytomegalovirus exposure and HLA in healthy donors. Both 60 Vbeta primers and 13 Jbeta primers went into the PCR. Clones were sequenced by immunoSEQ multiplex PCR, and TCRdb holds only the in-frame ones, with some missing. The sample lists some 150,000 clones, roughly 80% occurring once. Sequencing was done on a sample of PBMCs. The receptor source for this set is a woman aged 45-65 years in good health and CMV-seropositive.

This rearrangement joins TRBV27 to TRBJ1-5; D might be TRBD1 (6 bases). Trimming left V 2 bases short and J 6 bases short, with 14 bases between. The CDR3 is 15 amino acids. Germline loops: CDR1 MNHEY, CDR2 SMNVEV (reference sequence). CDR3 sequence (DNA): TGTGCCAGCAGTTTAGGCGGGGGCGCGGGTCAGCCCCAGCATTTT. Translating gives CASSLGGGAGQPQHF.

The chain joins TRBV6-1 to TRBJ2-1, with TRBD2 matching 12 bases. V lost 6 bases to trimming and J lost 4 bases; unmatched junction nucleotides: 4. This CDR3 region has 15 residues. Germline CDR1 reads MNHNS; CDR2 reads SASEGT. The CDR3 DNA reads as TGTGCCAGCAGGGCCGGGACTAGCGGGTACAATGAGCAGTTCTTC. Amino acids: CASRAGTSGYNEQFF.

CDR3: CASWGQYQNQPQHF. The CDR3 nucleotides read TGTGCCAGCTGGGGACAGTATCAGAATCAGCCCCAGCATTTT. The chain employs TRBV6-6 and TRBJ1-5, with TRBD1 identical over 7 bases. The CDR3 loop spans 14 amino acids. Germline loops: CDR1 MNHNY, CDR2 SVGAGI (reference sequence). The V gene end was trimmed by 8 bases and the J gene end by 4 bases; junction bases not matched to a gene: 8.

This chain joins TRBV27 and TRBJ2-1; 8 positions agree with TRBD1. The germline V gene encodes CDR1 MNHEY and CDR2 SMNVEV (reference sequence). This CDR3 has 15 residues. The V segment lost 4 bases and the J segment 7 bases; nucleotides outside the gene matches: 9. The CDR3 DNA sequence: TGTGCCAGCAGTTCCCGGACAGGGAGGAGGAATGAGCAGTTCTTC. Translated: CASSSRTGRRNEQFF.

The chain joins TRBV7-2 to TRBJ2-3; 9 bases are a match to TRBD2. Germline CDR1 reads SGHTA; CDR2 reads FQGNSA. The CDR3 length is 16 residues. J gave up 4 bases and V 5 bases, and 10 bases lay outside the gene matches. The CDR3 region is CASSQRRGGPADTQYF. CDR3 sequence (DNA): TGTGCCAGCAGCCAAAGGCGGGGGGGCCCCGCAGATACGCAGTATTTT.

The chain employs TRBV29-1 and TRBJ2-7; 7 positions agree with TRBD2. Per the germline V gene, CDR1 is SQVTM and CDR2 is ANQGSEA. Unmatched junction bases numbered 11, after V lost 7 bases and J lost 2 bases. The CDR3 loop spans 14 amino acids. The CDR3 bases are TGCAGCGCCCGAGGGGCTGGACTAGCCTACGAGCAGTACTTC. Its translation is CSARGAGLAYEQYF.

In DNA form, the CDR3 reads TGTGCCAGCAGCTTTACAGGGGGCGCAAATGGTGGCTACACCTTC. The encoded protein is CASSFTGGANGGYTF. The chain joins TRBV9 to TRBJ1-2; 9 nucleotides agree with TRBD1. After removal of 4 bases from V and 7 bases from J, the junction contained 11 bases not matched to a gene. This CDR3 is built from 15 residues. CDR1 and CDR2 from the germline V gene are SGDLS and YYNGEE.